The 25 T cell receptor beta chains in this list originate from one sample, sequenced in a study of blood T cell repertoires in COVID-19. Only in-frame clones appear in the TCRdb table, and some are missing; sequencing was by immunoSEQ multiplex PCR. Of a few hundred thousand clones in the sample, roughly 87% are singletons; the top ten hold roughly 0.8%. Sequencing input: peripheral blood. The receptor set was obtained from a woman in her thirties with acute or convalescent COVID-19.

This chain links TRBV29-1 with TRBJ1-4; the match to TRBD1 covers 7 bases. This CDR3 contains 17 residues. V lost 0 bases, J lost 8 bases, and 15 bases stayed unmatched. Germline V gene data show CDR1 as SQVTM and CDR2 as ANQGSEA. The DNA for the CDR3 is TGCAGCGTTGAAGAGCTGACAGGGCTGATTCCCGGAGAAAAACTGTTTTTT. Translating it yields CSVEELTGLIPGEKLFF.

V gene TRBV9 combines with J gene TRBJ1-3; 7 bases fit TRBD1. Germline CDR1 is SGDLS and CDR2 is YYNGEE. The CDR3 contains 15 residues. V lost 4 bases to trimming and J lost 0 bases; unmatched junction nucleotides: 4. The CDR3 coding sequence is TGTGCCAGCAGCCCCAGGGACAGCTCTGGAAACACCATATATTTT. Its protein product is CASSPRDSSGNTIYF.

This chain connects TRBV7-2 to TRBJ1-1; maybe TRBD1 (6 bases). From germline, CDR1 is SGHTA and CDR2 FQGNSA. Trimming cost V 5 bases and J 4 bases, with 14 bases left between them. The CDR3 runs to 14 residues. This CDR3 is CASSVTTGPTEAFF. The CDR3 DNA reads as TGTGCCAGCAGCGTAACGACAGGACCCACTGAAGCTTTCTTT.

The chain joins TRBV5-1 to TRBJ2-7; weak D call: TRBD1 (7 bases). The CDR3 has 13 residues. Trimming left V 5 bases short and J 7 bases short, with 16 bases between. The germline V gene encodes CDR1 SGHRS and CDR2 YFSETQ. The CDR3 DNA is TGCGCCAGCAGAGGTCGGCAGGGGGGAGAGCAGTACTTC. Its translation is CASRGRQGGEQYF.

V and J are TRBV6-5 and TRBJ1-4; D remains ambiguous. Germline V lookup: CDR1 MNHEY, CDR2 SVGAGI. Trimming left V 6 bases short and J 2 bases short, with 4 bases between. The CDR3 loop spans 12 amino acids. The CDR3 protein is CASRSTNEKLFF. In DNA form, the CDR3 reads TGTGCCAGCAGGTCTACTAATGAAAAACTGTTTTTT.

J is TRBJ1-4 and V is TRBV5-1; possible D gene TRBD1, 5 bases. Germline CDR1 SGHRS, CDR2 YFSETQ. This CDR3 contains 16 residues. V was shortened by 0 bases and J by 3 bases, with 12 bases between the two germline ends. The CDR3 DNA follows: TGCGCCAGCAGCTTGGATGTCGGGGGAGCTAATGAAAAACTGTTTTTT. Amino acids: CASSLDVGGANEKLFF.

The chain uses TRBV25-1 and TRBJ1-4, with 10 positions matching TRBD1. V lost 1 base, J lost 5 bases, and 7 bases stayed unmatched. CDR1 is MGHDK and CDR2 is SYGVNS in the germline V gene. The CDR3 is 17 residues long. CDR3: CASSELTGGSGNEKLFF. For the CDR3, the DNA is TGTGCCAGCAGTGAATTGACAGGGGGCAGTGGGAATGAAAAACTGTTTTTT.

The V and J genes are TRBV3-1 (or the pseudogene TRBV3-2) and TRBJ1-3, with D perhaps matching TRBD1 (6 bases). In germline, CDR1 is LGHDT, CDR2 YNNKEL (reference sequence). Trimming cost V 1 base and J 0 bases, with 13 bases left between them. CDR3 length: 17 amino acids. The CDR3 region has the DNA TGTGCCAGCAGCCAAGTCCCCGCAGGGGCCTCTGGAAACACCATATATTTT. It yields the protein CASSQVPAGASGNTIYF.

To note about this clone: The sample contains more than one DNA sequence encoding this CDR3. The V gene is TRBV6-1, the J gene TRBJ2-7; 9 bases map to TRBD2. This CDR3 is built from 15 residues. With V trimmed by 0 bases and J by 0 bases, 0 bases remained unmatched. CDR1 MNHNS and CDR2 SASEGT come from the germline V gene. CDR3 nucleotides: TGTGCCAGCAGTGAAGCTAGCGGGAGCTCCTACGAGCAGTACTTC. This sequence encodes CASSEASGSSYEQYF.

Of note for this clone: Additional DNA sequences in this sample encode the identical CDR3. CDR3 DNA sequence: TGTGCCAGCAGCGTGGGACTAGCGGGGGGAGATACGCAGTATTTT. This codes for CASSVGLAGGDTQYF. This chain joins TRBV9 and TRBJ2-3; 15 nucleotides line up with TRBD2. CDR3 length: 15 residues. Trimming cost V 2 bases and J 5 bases; bases outside gene matches: 0. Germline-derived CDR1 and CDR2 are SGDLS and YYNGEE. The full variable domain, with the rest looked up from reference TRBV9 and TRBJ2-3, is DSGVTQTPKHLITATGQRVTLRCSPRSGDLSVYWYQQSLDQGLQFLIQYYNGEERAKGNILERFSAQQFPDLHSELNLSSLELGDSALYFCASSVGLAGGDTQYFGPGTRLTVL.

This sequence joins TRBV7-2 and TRBJ2-7; no definite D call. The germline V and J ends were trimmed by 3 bases and 1 base, with 19 bases remaining between them. The germline V gene encodes CDR1 SGHTA and CDR2 FQGNSA. This CDR3 is 17 amino acids long. The CDR3 coding sequence is TGTGCCAGCAGCTTGTATGTTACGTCCACTCCTTCCTACGAGCAGTACTTC. Residues: CASSLYVTSTPSYEQYF.

V is TRBV19 and J is TRBJ1-1, with no clear D. V dropped 5 bases and J dropped 0 bases, with 10 bases sitting between them. Germline assignment: CDR1 LNHDA and CDR2 SQIVND (reference sequence). This CDR3 is built from 14 residues. The DNA of the CDR3 is TGTGCCAGTAGTGAGGGTCGGATGAACACTGAAGCTTTCTTT. This translates into CASSEGRMNTEAFF.

A single count supports this clone. The V call is TRBV3-1 (or the pseudogene TRBV3-2), the J call TRBJ2-3; 13 nucleotides agree with TRBD2. The V gene's germline CDR1 is LGHDT and CDR2 YNNKEL (reference sequence). Trimming at V came to 4 bases and at J to 2 bases, leaving 12 bases not matched to a gene. The length of the CDR3 is 19 residues. In DNA form, the CDR3 reads TGTGCCAGCAGCCGCCCCGGGACTAGCGGGACGCTTAACACAGATACGCAGTATTTT. The encoded protein is CASSRPGTSGTLNTDTQYF.

The rearrangement links TRBV14 to TRBJ2-2; tentatively, D is TRBD1 (5 bases). CDR3 size: 17 residues. Trimming took 3 bases from V and 1 from J, leaving 15 bases between them. The germline gives CDR1 SGHDN, CDR2 FVKESK. In DNA form, the CDR3 reads TGTGCCAGCAGCCAGCTCCAGGGTGGCGGGAACACCGGGGAGCTGTTTTTT. Encoded protein: CASSQLQGGGNTGELFF.

The rearrangement joins TRBV29-1 to TRBJ1-1; TRBD1 matches at 7 bases. Germline CDR1 is SQVTM and CDR2 is ANQGSEA. The CDR3 loop spans 12 amino acids. As DNA, the CDR3 is TGCAGTGGAAACAGGGGATCCACTGAAGCTTTCTTT. Translation: CSGNRGSTEAFF.

The chain uses TRBV2 and TRBJ2-1; weak D call: TRBD2 (5 bases). Germline V CDR1 and CDR2: SNHLY, FYNNEI. V lost 2 bases to trimming and J lost 4 bases, with 9 bases between them. The CDR3 is 14 amino acids. The CDR3 coding sequence is TGTGCCAGCAGTGAAAGGGAGTGGTACAATGAGCAGTTCTTC. Its protein is CASSEREWYNEQFF.

The chain recombines TRBV9 with TRBJ2-7; D is possibly TRBD2 (6 bases). Deletions cut 4 bases from V and 2 bases from J, with 13 bases between. This CDR3 spans 14 amino acids. Germline V gene lookup returns CDR1 SGDLS and CDR2 YYNGEE. The CDR3, as DNA: TGTGCCAGCAGCCTTGCGGGGTCTACCTACGAGCAGTACTTC. Protein: CASSLAGSTYEQYF.

The rearrangement links TRBV6-1 to TRBJ1-5; TRBD1 might be the D (5 bases). The CDR3 runs 16 residues. Germline CDR1 is MNHNS and CDR2 is SASEGT. V was trimmed by 4 bases and J by 1 base, leaving 14 bases between them. Here the CDR3 DNA reads TGTGCCAGCAGTGCAGGGAGGGGAAGAAGCAATCAGCCCCAGCATTTT. Translated: CASSAGRGRSNQPQHF.

This chain joins TRBV4-3 and TRBJ2-1; D remains unclear. The V gene's germline CDR1 is LGHNA and CDR2 YSLEER. Deletions cut 0 bases from V and 6 bases from J, with 6 bases between. CDR3 length: 13 amino acids. In nucleotides, the CDR3 is TGCGCCAGCAGCCAAGACAGTGGCAATGAGCAGTTCTTC. Its protein product is CASSQDSGNEQFF.

The chain joins TRBV6-5 to TRBJ1-2; 7 bases match TRBD1. Germline assignment: CDR1 MNHEY and CDR2 SVGAGI. CDR3 length: 12 residues. Losses at the gene ends were 8 bases for V and 7 bases for J; bases not matched to a gene: 7. The CDR3: CASFETGVGYTF. The CDR3 coding sequence is TGTGCCAGCTTCGAAACAGGGGTTGGCTACACCTTC.

The chain uses TRBV30 and TRBJ2-7; D perhaps matches TRBD1 (5 bases). V lost 5 bases, J lost 0 bases, and 8 bases lay in between. The CDR3 sequence is 12 residues long. Germline lookup yields CDR1 GTSNPN and CDR2 SVGIG (reference sequence). In nucleotides, the CDR3 is TGTGCCTGGTTGGACAACTCCTACGAGCAGTACTTC. This sequence encodes CAWLDNSYEQYF.

The CDR3 loop reads CASSYNSGLAGVNEQFF. The CDR3 DNA reads TGTGCCAGCAGCTACAATTCGGGACTAGCGGGAGTGAATGAGCAGTTCTTC. This chain connects TRBV7-2 to TRBJ2-1; TRBD2 agrees at 14 bases. Germline lookup yields CDR1 SGHTA and CDR2 FQGNSA. This CDR3 spans 17 amino acids. V was clipped by 4 bases and J by 7 bases; unmatched bases: 9. Complete variable domain (other parts from reference TRBV7-2 and TRBJ2-1): GAGVSQSPSNKVTEKGKDVELRCDPISGHTALYWYRQSLGQGLEFLIYFQGNSAPDKSGLPSDRFSAERTGGSVSTLTIQRTQQEDSAVYLCASSYNSGLAGVNEQFFGPGTRLTVL.

This clone was recorded only once. The chain is built from TRBV19 and TRBJ2-3, with 12 bases matching TRBD1. This CDR3 has 15 residues. Germline values: CDR1 LNHDA, CDR2 SQIVND (reference sequence). Unmatched junction bases numbered 1, after V lost 3 bases and J lost 3 bases. CDR3 nucleotide sequence: TGTGCCAGTAGTATGGGACAGGGGGCAACAGATACGCAGTATTTT. It yields the protein CASSMGQGATDTQYF.

This chain uses TRBV6-5 with TRBJ1-4, with D perhaps TRBD1 (5 bases). Germline V gene lookup returns CDR1 MNHEY and CDR2 SVGAGI. The ends were cut back, 6 bases at V and 8 bases at J, with 16 bases in the middle. There are 14 residues in the CDR3. Here the CDR3 reads CASSKAGRVEKLFF. The CDR3 nucleotides are TGTGCCAGCAGCAAGGCGGGGCGAGTCGAAAAACTGTTTTTT.

The V call is TRBV3-1 (or the pseudogene TRBV3-2), the J call TRBJ1-6, with a weak D call TRBD1 (6 bases). CDR3 length: 14 residues. CDR1 and CDR2 (germline): LGHDT, YNNKEL (reference sequence). V was clipped by 0 bases and J by 10 bases, with 10 bases between them. CDR3 DNA: TGTGCCAGCAGCCAAGAAGGGCAGGGGTCACCCCTCCACTTT. It yields the protein CASSQEGQGSPLHF.